This TCR beta chain was observed in a study of pediatric ulcerative colitis. Repertoires were generated with immunoSEQ multiplex PCR, while TCRdb's copy carries only in-frame clones and drops some. The table shows 60,000 to 75,000 clones, with over 65% occurring only once. Germline loops: CDR1 SGHNT, CDR2 YYREEE (reference sequence). The CDR3 sequence is 15 residues long. V trimming: 3 bases; J trimming: 6 bases; junction bases outside the gene matches: 10. Notes on the study in general: Blood samples from a couple of patients yielded substantially fewer templates and were excluded from blood-rectal overlap analysis.

Comment on this clone: Its antigen is undetermined.

Sequencing was performed on blood. This clonotype was sampled from a boy younger than 18 with moderate ulcerative colitis. The chain employs TRBV5-4 and TRBJ1-1; 8 bases map to TRBD1. The CDR3 loop is CASSSPTGDEAEAFF. In nucleotides, the CDR3 is TGTGCCAGCAGCTCCCCGACAGGGGATGAGGCTGAAGCTTTCTTT.